Listed here is a single TCR beta chain. Antigen unknown. The data belong to a study of cytomegalovirus exposure and HLA in healthy donors. Study outcomes and limitations: Reportedly, cytomegalovirus status was diagnosed with high sensitivity and specificity. About 87% or about 30% of the time was how often most TCR beta V segments were productive, according to an earlier analysis. The later analysis indicated that the majority of CMV-associated TCR beta chains appeared HLA-restricted. Immune exposure was documented only through CMV serostatus.

The PCR had 60 Vbeta and 13 Jbeta primers. Method: immunoSEQ multiplex PCR; TCRdb's copy keeps in-frame clones and lacks some. This sample contains around 100,000 clones. The V end lost 5 bases, the J end lost 2 bases, and 13 bases lay between the germline ends. The CDR3 has 15 residues. Germline CDR1 is SGHTA and CDR2 is FQGNSA. V and J are TRBV7-2 and TRBJ1-5, with no clear D. This TCR was recovered from a middle-aged man in good health and CMV-seronegative. Sequencing was performed on PBMCs. Written as DNA, the CDR3 is TGTGCCAGCAGCCTACCCCGAGGCGGCAATCAGCCCCAGCATTTT. Its translation: CASSLPRGGNQPQHF.